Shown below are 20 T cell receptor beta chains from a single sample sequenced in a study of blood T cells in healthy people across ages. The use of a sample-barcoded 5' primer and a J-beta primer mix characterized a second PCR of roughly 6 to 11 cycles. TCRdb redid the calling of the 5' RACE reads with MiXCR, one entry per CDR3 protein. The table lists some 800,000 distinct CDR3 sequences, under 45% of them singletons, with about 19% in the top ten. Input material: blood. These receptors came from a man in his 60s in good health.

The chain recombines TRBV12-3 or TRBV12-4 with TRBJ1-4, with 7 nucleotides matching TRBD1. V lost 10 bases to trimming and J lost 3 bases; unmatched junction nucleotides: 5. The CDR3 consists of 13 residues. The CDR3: CATRQGPNEKLFF. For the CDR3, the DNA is TGTGCCACGCGACAGGGTCCTAATGAAAAACTGTTTTTT.

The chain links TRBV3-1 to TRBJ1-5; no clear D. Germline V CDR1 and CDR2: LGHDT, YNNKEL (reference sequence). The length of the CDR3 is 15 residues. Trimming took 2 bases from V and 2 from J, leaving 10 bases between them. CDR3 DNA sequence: TGTGCCAGCAGCCAACGACCGTCGGGCAATCAGCCCCAGCATTTT. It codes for CASSQRPSGNQPQHF.

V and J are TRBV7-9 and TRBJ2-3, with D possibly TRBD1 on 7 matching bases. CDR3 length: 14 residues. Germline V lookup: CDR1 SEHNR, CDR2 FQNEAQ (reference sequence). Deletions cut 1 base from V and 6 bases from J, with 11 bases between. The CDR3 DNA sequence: TGTGCCAGCAGCTTAGGCCAGGGGGGCGATACGCAGTATTTT. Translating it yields CASSLGQGGDTQYF. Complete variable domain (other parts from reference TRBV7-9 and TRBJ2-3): DTGVSQNPRHKITKRGQNVTFRCDPISEHNRLYWYRQTLGQGPEFLTYFQNEAQLEKSRLLSDRFSAERPKGSFSTLEIQRTEQGDSAMYLCASSLGQGGDTQYFGPGTRLTVL.

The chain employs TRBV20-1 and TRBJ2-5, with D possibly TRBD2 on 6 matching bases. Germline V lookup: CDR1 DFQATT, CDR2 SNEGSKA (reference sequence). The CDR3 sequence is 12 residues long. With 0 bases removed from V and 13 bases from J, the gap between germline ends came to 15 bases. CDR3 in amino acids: CSARDLLGLPYF. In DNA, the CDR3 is TGCAGTGCTAGAGATCTTTTAGGACTACCGTACTTC.

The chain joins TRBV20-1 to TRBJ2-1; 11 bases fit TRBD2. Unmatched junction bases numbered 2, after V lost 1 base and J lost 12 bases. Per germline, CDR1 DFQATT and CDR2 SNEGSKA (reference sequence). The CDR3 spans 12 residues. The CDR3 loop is CSARVSGGGQFF. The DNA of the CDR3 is TGCAGTGCTAGAGTTAGCGGGGGGGGGCAGTTCTTC.

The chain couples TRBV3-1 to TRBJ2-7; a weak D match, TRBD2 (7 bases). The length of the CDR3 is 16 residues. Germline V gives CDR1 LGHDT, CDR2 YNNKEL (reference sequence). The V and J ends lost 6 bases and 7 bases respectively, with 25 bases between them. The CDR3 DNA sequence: TGTGCCAGCAGTTTTACGGATCCGGGGGGCTACAATGAGCAGTACTTC. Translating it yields CASSFTDPGGYNEQYF.

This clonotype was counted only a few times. The CDR3 reads CASSQDPLEVTDTQYF. CDR3 in DNA: TGCGCCAGCAGCCAAGACCCCCTAGAAGTCACAGATACGCAGTATTTT. The V gene is TRBV4-1, the J gene TRBJ2-3; D remains unclear. Germline CDR1 and CDR2: MGHRA and YSYEKL. This CDR3 is 16 amino acids long. The germline V and J ends were trimmed by 0 bases and 2 bases, with 12 bases remaining between them.

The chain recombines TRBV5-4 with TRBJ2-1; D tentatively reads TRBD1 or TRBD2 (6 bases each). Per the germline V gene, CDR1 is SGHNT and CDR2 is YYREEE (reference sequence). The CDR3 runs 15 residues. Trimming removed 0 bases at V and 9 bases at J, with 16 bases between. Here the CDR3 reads CASSLATRGPSEQFF. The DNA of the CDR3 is TGTGCCAGCAGCTTGGCCACACGGGGGCCAAGTGAGCAGTTCTTC. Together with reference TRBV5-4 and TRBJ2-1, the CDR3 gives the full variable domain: ETGVTQSPTHLIKTRGQQVTLRCSSQSGHNTVSWYQQALGQGPQFIFQYYREEENGRGNFPPRFSGLQFPNYSSELNVNALELDDSALYLCASSLATRGPSEQFFGPGTRLTVL.

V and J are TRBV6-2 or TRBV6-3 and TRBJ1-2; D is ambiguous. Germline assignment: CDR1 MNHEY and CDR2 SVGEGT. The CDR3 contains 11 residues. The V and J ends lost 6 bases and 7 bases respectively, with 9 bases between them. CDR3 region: CASRLNSGYTF. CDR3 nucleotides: TGTGCCAGCAGACTCAACAGTGGCTACACCTTC.

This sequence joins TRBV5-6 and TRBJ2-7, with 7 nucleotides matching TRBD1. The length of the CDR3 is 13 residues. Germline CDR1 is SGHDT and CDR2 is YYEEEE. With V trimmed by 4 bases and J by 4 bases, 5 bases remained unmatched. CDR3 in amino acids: CASSMDRLYEQYF. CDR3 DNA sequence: TGTGCCAGCAGCATGGACAGGTTGTACGAGCAGTACTTC.

CDR3 region: CASSSGTSGYYEQYF. CDR3 nucleotide sequence: TGTGCCAGCAGCTCCGGGACTAGCGGGTACTACGAGCAGTACTTC. V and J are TRBV11-2 and TRBJ2-7; 12 bases map to TRBD2. CDR1 is SGHAT and CDR2 is FQNNGV in the germline V gene. V shed 4 bases and J 3 bases; nucleotides not matched to a gene: 4. The CDR3 runs 15 residues.

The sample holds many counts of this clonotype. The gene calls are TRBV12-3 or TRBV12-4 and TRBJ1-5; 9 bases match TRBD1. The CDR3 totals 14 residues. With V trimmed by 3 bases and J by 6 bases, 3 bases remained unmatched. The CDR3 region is CASSLTGGGQPQHF. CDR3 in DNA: TGTGCCAGCAGTTTGACAGGGGGAGGTCAGCCCCAGCATTTT.

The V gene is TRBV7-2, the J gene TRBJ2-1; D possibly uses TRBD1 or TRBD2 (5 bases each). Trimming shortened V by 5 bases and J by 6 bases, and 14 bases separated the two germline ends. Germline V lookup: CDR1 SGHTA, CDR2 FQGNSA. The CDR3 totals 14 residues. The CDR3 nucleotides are TGTGCCAGCAGCCTCGGGCCAGGGAGCAATGAGCAGTTCTTC. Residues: CASSLGPGSNEQFF.

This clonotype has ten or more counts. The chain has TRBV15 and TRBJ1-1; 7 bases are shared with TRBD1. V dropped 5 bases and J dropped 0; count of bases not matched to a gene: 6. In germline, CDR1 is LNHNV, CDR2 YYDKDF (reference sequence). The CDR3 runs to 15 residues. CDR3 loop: CATSPRQGMNTEAFF. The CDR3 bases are TGTGCCACCAGCCCCCGACAGGGAATGAACACTGAAGCTTTCTTT.

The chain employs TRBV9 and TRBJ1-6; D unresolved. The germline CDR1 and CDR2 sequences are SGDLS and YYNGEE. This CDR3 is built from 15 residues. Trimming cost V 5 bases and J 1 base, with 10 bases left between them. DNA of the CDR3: TGTGCCAGCAGTCAGACCGGATCCTATAATTCACCCCTCCACTTT. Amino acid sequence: CASSQTGSYNSPLHF.

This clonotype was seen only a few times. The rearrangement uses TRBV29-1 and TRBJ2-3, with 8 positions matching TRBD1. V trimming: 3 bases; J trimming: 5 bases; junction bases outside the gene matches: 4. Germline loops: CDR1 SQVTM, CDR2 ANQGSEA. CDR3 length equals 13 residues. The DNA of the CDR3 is TGCAGCGTTGATCAGGGGGCGGAAGATACGCAGTATTTT. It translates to CSVDQGAEDTQYF.

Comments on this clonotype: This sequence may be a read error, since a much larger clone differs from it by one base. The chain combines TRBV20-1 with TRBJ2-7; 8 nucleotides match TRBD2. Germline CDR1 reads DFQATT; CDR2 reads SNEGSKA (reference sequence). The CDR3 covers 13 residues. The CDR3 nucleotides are TGCAGTGCCCCGGGCGGGGGGATCTACGTGCAGTACTTC. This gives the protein CSAPGGGIYVQYF.

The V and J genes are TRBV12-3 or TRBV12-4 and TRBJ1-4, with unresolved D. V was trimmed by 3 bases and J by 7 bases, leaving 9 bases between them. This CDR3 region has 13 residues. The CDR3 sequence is CASSLRTVEKLFF. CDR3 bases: TGTGCCAGCAGTTTGAGGACCGTTGAAAAACTGTTTTTT.

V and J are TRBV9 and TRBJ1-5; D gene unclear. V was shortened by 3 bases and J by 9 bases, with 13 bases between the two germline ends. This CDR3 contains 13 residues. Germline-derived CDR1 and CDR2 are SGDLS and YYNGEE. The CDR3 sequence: CASSAAPESPQHF. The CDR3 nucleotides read TGTGCCAGCAGCGCGGCACCAGAGTCGCCCCAGCATTTT.

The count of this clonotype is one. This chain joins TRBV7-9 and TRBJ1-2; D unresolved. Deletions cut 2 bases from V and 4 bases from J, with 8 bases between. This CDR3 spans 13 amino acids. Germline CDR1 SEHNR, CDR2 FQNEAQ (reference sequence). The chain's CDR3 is CASSLSSAYGYTF. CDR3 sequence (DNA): TGTGCCAGCAGCTTATCGTCAGCCTATGGCTACACCTTC. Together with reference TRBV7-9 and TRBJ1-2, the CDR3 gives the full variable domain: DTGVSQNPRHKITKRGQNVTFRCDPISEHNRLYWYRQTLGQGPEFLTYFQNEAQLEKSRLLSDRFSAERPKGSFSTLEIQRTEQGDSAMYLCASSLSSAYGYTFGSGTRLTVV.